Included here is one T cell receptor (beta chain) sequence, with context. The data were taken from a study of blood T cell repertoires in COVID-19. Study details: Material from acute and convalescent COVID-19 was sourced from the United States, Italy and Spain.

As handled by the study authors: Reference gene primer amplification in the assay estimated nucleated cell counts. Data came from immunoSEQ multiplex PCR; TCRdb stores just in-frame clones and leaves some out. That table supplies the V and J calls and clone size; D and trimming were determined from the DNA. The repertoire consists of 130,000 or so clones, with about 87% occurring once and the leading ten covering about 2.5%. The germline V gene has CDR1 SGHTA and CDR2 FQGNSA. Trimming left V 3 bases short and J 6 bases short, with 11 bases between. The length of the CDR3 is 14 residues. The clonotype was recovered from a man aged 50-60 years with active COVID-19. V usage is TRBV7-2 and J usage is TRBJ2-2; a weak D match, TRBD1 (6 bases). The sequenced sample was peripheral blood. The CDR3 loop reads CASSFGEGAGELFF. Here the CDR3 DNA reads TGTGCCAGCAGCTTCGGCGAGGGGGCCGGGGAGCTGTTTTTT.